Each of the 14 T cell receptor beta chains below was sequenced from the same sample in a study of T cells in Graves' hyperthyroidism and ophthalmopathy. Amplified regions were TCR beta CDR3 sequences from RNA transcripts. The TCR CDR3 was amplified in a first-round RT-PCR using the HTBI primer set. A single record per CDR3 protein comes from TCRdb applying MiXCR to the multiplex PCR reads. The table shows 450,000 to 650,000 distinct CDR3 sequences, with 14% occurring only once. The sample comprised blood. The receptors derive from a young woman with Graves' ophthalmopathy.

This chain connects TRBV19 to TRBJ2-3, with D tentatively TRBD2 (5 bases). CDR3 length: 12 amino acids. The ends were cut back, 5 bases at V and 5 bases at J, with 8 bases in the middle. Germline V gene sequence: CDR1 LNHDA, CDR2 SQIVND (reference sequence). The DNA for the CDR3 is TGTGCCAGTAGTGCCACTAGAGATACGCAGTATTTT. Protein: CASSATRDTQYF. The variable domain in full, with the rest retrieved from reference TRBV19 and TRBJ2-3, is DGGITQSPKYLFRKEGQNVTLSCEQNLNHDAMYWYRQDPGQGLRLIYYSQIVNDFQKGDIAEGYSVSREKKESFPLTVTSAQKNPTAFYLCASSATRDTQYFGPGTRLTVL.

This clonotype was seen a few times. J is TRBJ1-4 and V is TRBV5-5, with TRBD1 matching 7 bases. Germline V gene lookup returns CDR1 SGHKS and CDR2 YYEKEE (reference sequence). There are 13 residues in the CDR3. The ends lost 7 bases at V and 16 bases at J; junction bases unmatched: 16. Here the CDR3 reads CASHDRDSLVPFF. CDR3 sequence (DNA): TGTGCCAGCCACGACCGGGACAGTCTAGTTCCGTTTTTT.

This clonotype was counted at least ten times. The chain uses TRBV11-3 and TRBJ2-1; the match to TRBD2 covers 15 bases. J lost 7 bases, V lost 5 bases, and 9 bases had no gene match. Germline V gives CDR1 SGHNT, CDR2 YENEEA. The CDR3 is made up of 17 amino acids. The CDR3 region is CASSRTSGRALGNEQFF. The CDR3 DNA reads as TGTGCCAGCAGCCGGACTAGCGGGAGGGCCCTCGGTAATGAGCAGTTCTTC.

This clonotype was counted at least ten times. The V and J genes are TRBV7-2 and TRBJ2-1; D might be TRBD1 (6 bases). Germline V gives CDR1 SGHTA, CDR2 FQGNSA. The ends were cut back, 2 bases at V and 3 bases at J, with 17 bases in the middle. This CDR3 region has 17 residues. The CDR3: CASSLQGIFLIYNEQFF. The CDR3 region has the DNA TGTGCCAGCAGCTTACAGGGGATCTTCCTCATCTACAATGAGCAGTTCTTC.

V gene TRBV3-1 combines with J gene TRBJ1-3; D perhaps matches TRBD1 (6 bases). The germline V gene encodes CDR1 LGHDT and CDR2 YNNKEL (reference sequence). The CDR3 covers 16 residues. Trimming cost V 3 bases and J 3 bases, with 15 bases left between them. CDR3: CASSQRNTGLGNTIYF. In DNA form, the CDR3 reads TGTGCCAGCAGCCAGAGAAACACAGGGCTTGGAAACACCATATATTTT.

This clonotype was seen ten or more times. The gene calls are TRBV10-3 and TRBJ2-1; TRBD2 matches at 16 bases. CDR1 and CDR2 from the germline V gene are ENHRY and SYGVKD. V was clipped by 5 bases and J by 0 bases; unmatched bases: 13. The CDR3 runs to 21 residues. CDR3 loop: CAISPNPGLAGGGGSYNEQFF. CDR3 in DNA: TGTGCCATCAGTCCTAACCCGGGACTAGCGGGAGGGGGGGGCTCCTACAATGAGCAGTTCTTC.

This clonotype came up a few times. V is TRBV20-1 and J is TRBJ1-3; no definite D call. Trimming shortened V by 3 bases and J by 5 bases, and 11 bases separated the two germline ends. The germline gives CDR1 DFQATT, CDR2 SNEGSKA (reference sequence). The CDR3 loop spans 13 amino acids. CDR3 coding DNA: TGCAGTGCTAGGGAGGTGACCCGAAACACCATATATTTT. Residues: CSAREVTRNTIYF.

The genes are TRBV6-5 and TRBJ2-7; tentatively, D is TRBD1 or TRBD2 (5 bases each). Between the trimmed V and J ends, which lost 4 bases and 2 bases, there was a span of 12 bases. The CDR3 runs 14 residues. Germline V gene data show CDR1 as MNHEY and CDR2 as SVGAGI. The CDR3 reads CASSWDGPTYEQYF. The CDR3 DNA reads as TGTGCCAGCAGTTGGGACGGACCAACCTACGAGCAGTACTTC.

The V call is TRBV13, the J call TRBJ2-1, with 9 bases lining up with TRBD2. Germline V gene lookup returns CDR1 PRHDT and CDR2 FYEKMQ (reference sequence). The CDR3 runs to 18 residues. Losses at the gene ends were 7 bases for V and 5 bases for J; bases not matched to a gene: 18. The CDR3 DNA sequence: TGTGCCAGCACGAAAAATTCCCCCTCTAGCGGGATTGACAATGAGCAGTTCTTC. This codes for CASTKNSPSSGIDNEQFF.

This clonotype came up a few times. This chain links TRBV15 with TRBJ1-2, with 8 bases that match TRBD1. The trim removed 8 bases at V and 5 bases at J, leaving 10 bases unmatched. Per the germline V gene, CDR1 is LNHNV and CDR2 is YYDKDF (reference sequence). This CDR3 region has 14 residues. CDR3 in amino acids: CATLPDRVAYGYTF. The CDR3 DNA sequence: TGTGCCACCCTACCGGACAGGGTAGCTTATGGCTACACCTTC.

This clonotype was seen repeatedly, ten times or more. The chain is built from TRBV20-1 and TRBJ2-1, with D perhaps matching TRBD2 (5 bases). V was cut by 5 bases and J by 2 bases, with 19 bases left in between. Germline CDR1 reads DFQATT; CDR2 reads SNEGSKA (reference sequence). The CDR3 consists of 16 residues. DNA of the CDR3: TGCAGTGCTCCCTCGCACCTTTTGAGGGCCTACAATGAGCAGTTCTTC. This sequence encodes CSAPSHLLRAYNEQFF.

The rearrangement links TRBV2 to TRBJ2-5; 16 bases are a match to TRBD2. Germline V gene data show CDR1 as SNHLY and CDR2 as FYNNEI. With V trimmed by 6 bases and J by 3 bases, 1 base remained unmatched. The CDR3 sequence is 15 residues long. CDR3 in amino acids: CASRGLAGGEETQYF. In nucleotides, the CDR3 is TGTGCCAGCAGGGGACTAGCGGGAGGGGAAGAGACCCAGTACTTC.

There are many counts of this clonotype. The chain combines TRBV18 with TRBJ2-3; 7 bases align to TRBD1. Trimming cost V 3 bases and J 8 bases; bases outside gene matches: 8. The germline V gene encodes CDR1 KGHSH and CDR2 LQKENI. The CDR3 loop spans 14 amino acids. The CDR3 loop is CASSPGQAEGTQYF. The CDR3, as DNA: TGTGCCAGCTCACCCGGACAGGCCGAGGGTACGCAGTATTTT. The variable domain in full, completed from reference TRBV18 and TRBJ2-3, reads NAGVMQNPRHLVRRRGQEARLRCSPMKGHSHVYWYRQLPEEGLKFMVYLQKENIIDESGMPKERFSAEFPKEGPSILRIQQVVRGDSAAYFCASSPGQAEGTQYFGPGTRLTVL.

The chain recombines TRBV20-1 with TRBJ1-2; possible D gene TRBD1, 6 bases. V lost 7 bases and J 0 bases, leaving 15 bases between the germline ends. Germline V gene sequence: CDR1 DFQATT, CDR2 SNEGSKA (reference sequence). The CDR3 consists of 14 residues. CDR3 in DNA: TGCAGTGTTATAGGGGGACAAACTAACTATGGCTACACCTTC. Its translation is CSVIGGQTNYGYTF.